This T cell receptor (beta chain) stems from a study of T cells after yellow fever vaccination (dated by TCRdb to 2018 to 2020). Turning to the overall study: The SMART-Seq v4 Ultra Low Input RNA kit was used to prepare libraries from fractions with low cell numbers. Bulk PBMC replicates and cell subsets were isolated from blood drawn at multiple timepoints before and after both primary and secondary immunization. To follow T-cell clones before and after primary and booster YFV17D yellow fever vaccination, bulk TCR alpha and beta repertoires were sequenced over time. Two healthy male donors, one aged 18 to 29 and one aged 30 to 39 years, were included in the cohort. The full study reports these points: Compared with the primary T-cell response, the secondary T-cell response was faster but weaker, reaching its peak on day 5 rather than on day 15. Computational filtering was required because FACS-sorted repertoires could contain abundant contaminating clonotypes from the bulk population. Because the study included only a couple of donors, the extent to which the findings can be generalized is limited. After the booster, most of the clones that had expanded following primary vaccination were detected again (almost 98% of CD4 and around 90% of CD8), which suggests that memory was broadly maintained. A small fraction of clonotypes showed up in both the CD4 and CD8 compartments, probably as a result of convergent recombination.

Synthesis of TCR cDNA relied on 5'RACE template switching, a step that introduced a universal primer site along with unique molecular identifiers. Priming for cDNA synthesis came from both the TCR alpha and TCR beta constant segments. Two PCR steps were used to amplify libraries, with sample barcodes and sequencing adapters being added in the second step. Sequencing of the libraries was done on either Illumina HiSeq 2500 (2x100 bp) or NovaSeq (2x150 bp). The source study handled its data this way. MIGEC was used to demultiplex reads and collapse the reads into UMI consensus sequences, and MiXCR was used for V(D)J alignment. Clonotypes responding to the vaccine were identified with edgeR on replicate PBMC samples, with the criteria of FDR below 0.01 and a log2 fold change above 5 up to day 15. CD4 or CD8 identity was assigned to each bulk clonotype according to whether the clonotype was present at higher abundance in the sequenced CD4 repertoire or the sequenced CD8 repertoire. TCRdb redid the processing of the public reads, applying fastp at Q25 and MiXCR, and retained in-frame beta chains. Each CDR3 protein gets just one entry, which takes the most common genes and DNA from the rows behind it. TCRdb, not the original authors, processed these V and J calls. The sample data list about 180,000 distinct CDR3 sequences, and about 6% of these were observed just once. Less than 3.5% of the sample belongs to the ten largest clones.

In this sample, this clonotype turned up many times. Its specific antigen is unknown. No quality values exist for individual bases; no much larger clone is one base distant. This sample's treatment or condition label indicates: live attenuated yellow fever vaccine strain. A standard Ficoll-Paque protocol was used to isolate PBMCs from peripheral blood. Dynabeads CD4 and CD8 positive selection kits were used to isolate the CD4 and CD8 T-cell fractions. TriZol was used to extract RNA from bulk PBMCs, CD4 and CD8 fractions, and dextramer-positive and dextramer-negative fractions. This specimen consisted of CD4+ T cells sorted from PBMCs, obtained on the day of the first yellow fever vaccination. The receptor was isolated from a young man who received the YFV17D yellow fever vaccine.

The CDR3 protein is CASSEEPGAQPQHF. The DNA sequence follows: TGTGCCAGCAGTGAAGAACCAGGGGCTCAGCCCCAGCATTTT. The sequence joins TRBV2 to TRBJ1-5; matching of 6 bases hints at TRBD1 as the D gene. The V and J ends are trimmed by 1 base and 6 bases, leaving 10 bases between them. The CDR3 goes from the cysteine to the phenylalanine over 14 residues. Solely the CDR3 DNA is kept, with 42 bases framed from the first base. CDR1 and CDR2 were assigned from the germline V gene as SNHLY and FYNNEI.